This is a list of T cell receptor beta chains from one sample in a study of post-analysis software for immune sequencing data. TCRdb recomputed calls from the PCR reads with MiXCR, one row per CDR3 protein. Here the sample spans a few hundred thousand distinct CDR3 sequences, 35% to 40% being singletons. What was sequenced was blood. The receptor source for this set is a girl aged 5 to 17 with multiple sclerosis. Both conserved end residues are part of each CDR3. A D gene is named only where the DNA matches it firmly. Clone size is stated in some rows and not others, as once, few, many or a class when expanded.

cdr3_aa cdr3_nt d_call j_call clone_size v_call
CASRTMTGGRGYTF TGTGCCAGCAGGACCATGACAGGGGGCCGGGGCTACACCTTC TRBD1 TRBJ1-2 . TRBV2
CASSVGHRNTEAFF TGCGCCAGCAGCGTGGGACACCGGAACACTGAAGCTTTCTTT . TRBJ1-1 many TRBV5-1
CAISGQGSSYEQYF TGTGCCATCAGTGGACAGGGGAGCTCCTACGAGCAGTACTTC TRBD1 TRBJ2-7 . TRBV10-3
CASLRGQNTEAFF TGTGCCAGCCTCAGGGGGCAGAACACTGAAGCTTTCTTT TRBD1 TRBJ1-1 many TRBV18
CASQGGQGSFGQYF TGTGCCAGTCAAGGGGGACAGGGGAGTTTCGGGCAGTACTTC TRBD1 TRBJ2-7 . TRBV28
CASSADVGGTQDQPQHF TGTGCCAGCAGTGCCGACGTTGGGGGGACCCAAGATCAGCCCCAGCATTTT . TRBJ1-5 . TRBV12-3/TRBV12-4
CSASRQGRREAFF TGCAGTGCTAGTCGGCAGGGCAGGAGGGAAGCTTTCTTT . TRBJ1-1 few TRBV20-1
CSLLALGGGHTDTQYF TGCAGCCTCCTGGCCCTTGGCGGGGGGCACACAGATACGCAGTATTTT TRBD2 TRBJ2-3 many TRBV20-1
CASSQGPGTGGELFF TGTGCCAGCAGCCAAGGTCCGGGAACAGGGGGGGAGCTGTTTTTT . TRBJ2-2 many TRBV3-1
CASSLRRDFYNEQFF TGTGCCAGCAGCCTAAGGCGGGATTTCTACAATGAGCAGTTCTTC . TRBJ2-1 . TRBV7-2
CSATAVQETQYF TGCAGTGCTACAGCAGTTCAAGAGACCCAGTACTTC . TRBJ2-5 many TRBV20-1
CASSLLAGQPYERYF TGTGCCAGCAGTCTTCTAGCGGGACAACCCTACGAGCGGTACTTC TRBD2 TRBJ2-7 . TRBV7-2
CASSQPPGQGHGGYTF TGTGCCAGCAGCCAACCTCCGGGACAGGGACATGGTGGCTACACCTTC TRBD1 TRBJ1-2 . TRBV4-2
CASSLGGGPLYEQYF TGTGCCAGCAGCTTGGGCGGGGGACCCCTCTACGAGCAGTACTTC TRBD2 TRBJ2-7 few TRBV7-9
CSARESGAGGANVLTF TGCAGTGCTAGAGAGTCGGGGGCTGGTGGGGCCAACGTCCTGACTTTC . TRBJ2-6 . TRBV20-1
CASSLALETGSGYTF TGTGCCAGCAGCTTAGCGTTGGAGACAGGGTCTGGCTACACCTTC TRBD1 TRBJ1-2 many TRBV7-2
CASSPRLAGGDEQYF TGTGCCAGCAGTCCGCGACTAGCGGGAGGGGACGAGCAGTACTTC TRBD2 TRBJ2-7 few TRBV12-3/TRBV12-4
CASSYPRETQYF TGTGCCAGCAGTTACCCCCGAGAGACCCAGTACTTC . TRBJ2-5 many TRBV6-6
CASSASGILKDEQFF TGCGCCAGCAGCGCTAGCGGGATTCTGAAGGATGAGCAGTTCTTC TRBD2 TRBJ2-1 many TRBV5-1
CASSVGDGTSAYNEQFF TGTGCCAGCAGCGTAGGGGATGGGACTAGCGCCTACAATGAGCAGTTCTTC TRBD2 TRBJ2-1 many TRBV9
CSATTGRNYGYTF TGCAGTGCTACGACAGGGCGAAACTATGGCTACACCTTC TRBD1 TRBJ1-2 many TRBV20-1
CASSEWDMLGGISNQPQHF TGTGCCAGCAGTGAATGGGACATGTTGGGGGGAATTAGCAATCAGCCCCAGCATTTT . TRBJ1-5 . TRBV2
CASSLGRGPQQGIQYF TGTGCCAGCAGTTTGGGGCGCGGGCCCCAACAGGGGATTCAGTACTTC TRBD1 TRBJ2-4 . TRBV27
CASSAGQGRNEQYF TGCGCCAGCAGCGCGGGACAGGGTCGCAATGAGCAGTACTTC TRBD1 TRBJ2-5 . TRBV5-1
CAGSLGGPVGPGEQFF TGTGCCGGCAGCTTAGGGGGGCCAGTGGGCCCCGGTGAGCAGTTCTTC . TRBJ2-1 few TRBV11-1
CTSSSRANNQPQHF TGTACCAGCAGCTCGCGAGCGAACAATCAGCCCCAGCATTTT . TRBJ1-5 . TRBV7-2
CASSFTEGKQFF TGTGCCAGCAGTTTCACCGAAGGTAAGCAGTTCTTC . TRBJ2-1 . TRBV27
CASSFPGTQETQYF TGTGCCAGCAGCTTTCCCGGGACTCAAGAGACCCAGTACTTC . TRBJ2-5 . TRBV7-6
CASSPGGEGYEQYF TGTGCCAGCAGTCCAGGTGGGGAGGGCTACGAGCAGTACTTC TRBD2 TRBJ2-7 . TRBV27
CASRGGAGYDTQYF TGTGCCAGCAGGGGGGGGGCAGGGTACGATACGCAGTATTTT . TRBJ2-3 many TRBV28
CASSLGDRGDYGYTF TGTGCCAGCAGCCTGGGGGACAGGGGGGACTATGGCTACACCTTC TRBD1 TRBJ1-2 . TRBV4-2
CASSLTSGGSYEQYF TGTGCCAGCAGCTTAACTAGCGGGGGTTCCTACGAGCAGTACTTC TRBD2 TRBJ2-7 many TRBV7-2
CASSQKLATSTDTQYF TGCGCCAGCAGCCAAAAACTAGCAACTAGCACAGATACGCAGTATTTT . TRBJ2-3 few TRBV4-1
CAIARGRNTGELFF TGTGCCATCGCCCGGGGCCGGAACACCGGGGAGCTGTTTTTT . TRBJ2-2 . TRBV10-3
CASSHNLNTEAFF TGTGCCAGCAGCCACAACTTGAACACTGAAGCTTTCTTT . TRBJ1-1 . TRBV6-1
CASTPDRGGYTF TGTGCCAGCACACCAGACAGGGGCGGCTACACCTTC TRBD1 TRBJ1-2 . TRBV12-3/TRBV12-4
CSASDRMNTEAFF TGCAGTGCTAGCGACAGAATGAACACTGAAGCTTTCTTT . TRBJ1-1 . TRBV20-1
CSGTASYEQYF TGCAGCGGCACAGCGTCCTACGAGCAGTACTTC . TRBJ2-7 . TRBV29-1
CASSPGLALGAQYF TGTGCCAGCAGTCCGGGACTAGCCCTCGGAGCCCAGTACTTC TRBD2 TRBJ2-5 . TRBV28
CASSALAGSFTDTQYF TGTGCCAGCAGCGCACTAGCGGGCAGCTTCACAGATACGCAGTATTTT TRBD2 TRBJ2-3 many TRBV7-9
CASSLRDNQETQYF TGTGCCAGCAGCTTAAGGGACAACCAAGAGACCCAGTACTTC . TRBJ2-5 many TRBV11-2
CASSQDVRGGQETQYF TGTGCCAGCAGCCAAGATGTTCGGGGGGGCCAAGAGACCCAGTACTTC TRBD2 TRBJ2-5 many TRBV3-1
CASSPRTSGRKNEQFF TGTGCCAGCAGCCCACGAACTAGCGGGAGAAAAAATGAGCAGTTCTTC TRBD2 TRBJ2-1 few TRBV11-1
CASSRSGTGNRGQPQHF TGTGCCAGCAGCCGGTCCGGGACAGGGAACCGCGGGCAGCCCCAGCATTTT TRBD1 TRBJ1-5 few TRBV5-6
CSVPTSGSTGELFF TGCAGTGTTCCGACTAGCGGGTCCACCGGGGAGCTGTTTTTT TRBD2 TRBJ2-2 many TRBV20-1
CSASKGEGQYTDTQYF TGCAGTGCTTCGAAGGGGGAAGGTCAGTACACAGATACGCAGTATTTT . TRBJ2-3 . TRBV20-1
CSVHLQGRPNTEAFF TGCAGCGTTCACTTACAGGGGCGGCCGAACACTGAAGCTTTCTTT TRBD1 TRBJ1-1 few TRBV29-1
CSAKTDLYGYTF TGCAGTGCCAAGACAGACCTCTATGGCTACACCTTC . TRBJ1-2 many TRBV20-1
CASSSGRVPEYNEQFF TGTGCCAGCAGTTCCGGGCGGGTTCCAGAGTACAATGAGCAGTTCTTC . TRBJ2-1 few TRBV12-3/TRBV12-4
CSAATTSYEQYF TGCAGCGCCGCCACGACAAGCTACGAACAGTACTTC . TRBJ2-7 . TRBV29-1
CASSYWGTTGEGDTQYF TGTGCCAGCAGTTACTGGGGGACGACAGGGGAGGGGGATACGCAGTATTTT . TRBJ2-3 many TRBV6-2/TRBV6-3
CASSIGVGYNEQFF TGTGCCAGTAGTATAGGGGTTGGCTACAATGAGCAGTTCTTC . TRBJ2-1 many TRBV19
CASSVPGLETQYF TGTGCCAGCAGTGTGCCGGGACTAGAGACCCAGTACTTC . TRBJ2-5 many TRBV6-5
CASSSQLAEGSNEQYF TGTGCCAGCAGCTCTCAGCTAGCGGAGGGAAGCAATGAGCAGTACTTC TRBD2 TRBJ2-5 few TRBV7-2